This T cell receptor beta chain was profiled in a study of CD8+ T cells in alopecia areata. Germline V lookup: CDR1 DFQATT, CDR2 SNEGSKA (reference sequence). V lost 6 bases to trimming and J lost 5 bases, with 10 bases between them. CDR3 size: 11 residues. Sequencing used cDNA as its template, made by extracting RNA and reverse transcribing it. The method was immunoSEQ multiplex PCR; TCRdb's version includes in-frame clones alone and lacks a portion of them. The data contain approximately 160,000 clones, approximately 57% of them singletons. As for treatment: oral pan-JAK inhibitor, 5-10 mg twice daily.

The chain has TRBV20-1 and TRBJ2-5; D gene unclear. Sequences were derived from CD4+ T cells sorted from blood, sampled at week 24, from a patient treated with tofacitinib. The TCR comes from a human donor with alopecia areata. The CDR3 DNA sequence: TGCAGTGCCGGGTTTGGGGAGACCCAGTACTTC. Translation gives CSAGFGETQYF.